This T cell receptor (beta chain) was profiled in a study of CD8+CD57+ T cells in acquired aplastic anemia. Broader study findings: Patients were compared with controls for CD8+ Simpson's diversity, and no significant difference emerged.

This clonotype was recorded at least ten times. Its antigen is currently unknown. J lost 10 bases, V lost 6 bases, and 9 bases had no gene match. Germline values: CDR1 MNHEY, CDR2 SVGAGI. CDR3 length equals 14 residues. Sequencing involved patients with CD8+CD57+ cell expansion previously shown by flow cytometry. Blood was sampled before the patients had received any therapy. Profiles of TCR beta VDJ and CDR3 were generated from a genomic DNA template. Each CDR3 protein is one row after TCRdb ran MiXCR on the reads. The profile covers fewer than 200,000 distinct CDR3 sequences, with 48% appearing a single time and 10% to 15% taken by the ten largest.

The chain has TRBV6-5 and TRBJ1-6, with TRBD1 matching over 7 bases. The specimen sequenced was sorted CD4+, CD8+, or CD8+CD57+ T cells (not recorded which) from PBMCs. This sequence originates from a human donor with aplastic anemia. DNA for the CDR3: TGTGCCAGCAGCTCCCGACAGGGTGCATCACCCCTCCACTTT. It translates to CASSSRQGASPLHF.